The clone carrying this T cell receptor beta chain has a single count. This sample was taken from a study of blood T cell repertoires in COVID-19. Study information: Donors in the United States, Italy and Spain gave samples during acute or convalescent COVID-19. PBMCs, B-cell-depleted T cells, or T cells provided the cDNA or gDNA that made up the material.

Participants spanned ages about 18 to 100 years and resided in 20 to 30 US areas. As originally analysed: The authors estimated nucleated cell counts from reference gene primer amplification. Sequenced by immunoSEQ multiplex PCR; TCRdb stores in-frame clones only, minus some. Clonal size and the V and J genes are those of that table, whereas D and trimming came from the DNA. There are roughly 190,000 clones in the sample; roughly 82% occur only once, and about 5.5% lies in the top ten. CDR1 MNHEY and CDR2 SMNVEV come from the germline V gene (reference sequence). V was trimmed by 2 bases and J by 7 bases, leaving 9 bases between them. The CDR3 consists of 13 residues.

Sequences were obtained from PBMCs or T cells enriched from blood (not recorded which). The chain links TRBV27 to TRBJ2-1; D is undetermined. The sequence came from a woman aged 55-69 years with acute COVID-19. As DNA, the CDR3 is TGTGCCAGCAGTTTAAGTACAGATAATGAGCAGTTCTTC. This gives the protein CASSLSTDNEQFF.